The 10 T cell receptor beta chains presented below share a single source sample, sequenced in a study of TIL therapy for anti-PD-1-resistant metastatic lung cancer. Sequencing used immunoSEQ v3. Assay used: immunoSEQ multiplex PCR; TCRdb lists only in-frame clones, some missing. Of some 43,000 clones listed, around 80% were seen once; the top ten hold over 12%. Time point of the sample: pre-treatment sample, taken before nivolumab and TIL therapy. The sample here was blood, taken at baseline. All receptors come from a man between 65 and 80 years old with non-small cell lung cancer.

The rearrangement links TRBV4-1 to TRBJ2-7; a possible D gene is TRBD1 (5 bases). This CDR3 has 14 residues. Germline values: CDR1 MGHRA, CDR2 YSYEKL. Trimming removed 1 base at V and 2 bases at J, with 9 bases between. The CDR3 region has the DNA TGCGCCAGCAGCCAAGGTGTACAGGCCTACGAGCAGTACTTC. As protein: CASSQGVQAYEQYF.

The chain couples TRBV7-3 to TRBJ2-2; D gene unclear. This CDR3 spans 16 amino acids. The germline CDR1 and CDR2 sequences are SGHTA and FQGTGA. The V gene lost 3 bases and the J gene lost 6 bases, with 17 bases spanning the gap. CDR3 in amino acids: CASSFRGGPGPGELFF. CDR3 bases: TGTGCCAGCAGCTTCCGTGGCGGCCCAGGACCCGGGGAGCTGTTTTTT.

The chain joins TRBV28 to TRBJ1-3; D not resolved. The CDR3 runs to 14 residues. Trimming pared 1 base from V and 1 base from J, leaving 5 bases between. CDR1 MDHEN and CDR2 SYDVKM come from the germline V gene. DNA of the CDR3: TGTGCCAGCAGTTTATCAGGTTCTGGAAACACCATATATTTT. Translating gives CASSLSGSGNTIYF.

The chain couples TRBV5-1 to TRBJ1-3; D unresolved. Per germline, CDR1 SGHRS and CDR2 YFSETQ. The V and J ends lost 0 bases and 1 base respectively, with 14 bases between them. CDR3 length: 17 residues. The CDR3 DNA reads TGCGCCAGCAGCTTGGCCGGCAGTGCTATTTCTGGAAACACCATATATTTT. It codes for CASSLAGSAISGNTIYF.

The chain employs TRBV5-1 and TRBJ2-7; 9 bases match TRBD1. The V segment lost 3 bases and the J segment 2 bases; nucleotides outside the gene matches: 6. The CDR3 consists of 15 residues. Looked up from germline, CDR1 is SGHRS and CDR2 is YFSETQ. CDR3 in amino acids: CASSSPGTGTYEQYF. CDR3 nucleotides: TGCGCCAGCAGCTCGCCCGGGACAGGGACCTACGAGCAGTACTTC.

This clone occurred a few times. V usage is TRBV6-4 and J usage is TRBJ2-1; D not resolved. Germline V gives CDR1 MRHNA, CDR2 SNTAGT. The ends were cut back, 5 bases at V and 0 bases at J, with 5 bases in the middle. The CDR3 has 13 residues. CDR3 bases: TGTGCCAGCAGTAATGTCTCCTACAATGAGCAGTTCTTC. It specifies CASSNVSYNEQFF.

This chain uses TRBV9 with TRBJ1-1, with a weak D call TRBD1 (5 bases). In germline, CDR1 is SGDLS, CDR2 YYNGEE. V was cut by 0 bases and J by 4 bases, with 13 bases left in between. CDR3 length equals 15 residues. The CDR3 region is CASSVVSGWGTEAFF. The CDR3, as DNA: TGTGCCAGCAGCGTAGTGTCAGGGTGGGGCACTGAAGCTTTCTTT. The full variable domain, completed using reference TRBV9 and TRBJ1-1, is DSGVTQTPKHLITATGQRVTLRCSPRSGDLSVYWYQQSLDQGLQFLIQYYNGEERAKGNILERFSAQQFPDLHSELNLSSLELGDSALYFCASSVVSGWGTEAFFGQGTRLTVV.

The chain recombines TRBV28 with TRBJ1-5; D is possibly TRBD1 (5 bases). The V end was cut by 2 bases, the J end by 4 bases, with 9 bases between. Germline V gene lookup returns CDR1 MDHEN and CDR2 SYDVKM. This CDR3 spans 14 amino acids. The CDR3 sequence: CASSLRQGNQPQHF. DNA of the CDR3: TGTGCCAGCAGTTTAAGGCAGGGAAATCAGCCCCAGCATTTT.

This clone was seen only a few times. The V call is TRBV7-3, the J call TRBJ2-1; D tentatively reads TRBD1 or TRBD2 (5 bases each). Germline V gives CDR1 SGHTA, CDR2 FQGTGA. The CDR3 loop spans 13 amino acids. V lost 0 bases and J 5 bases, leaving 5 bases between the germline ends. The CDR3 reads CASSLTGDNEQFF. Here the CDR3 DNA reads TGTGCCAGCAGCTTAACGGGGGACAATGAGCAGTTCTTC.

The chain is built from TRBV2 and TRBJ1-6; D unclear. V was trimmed by 3 bases and J by 7 bases, leaving 7 bases between them. This CDR3 is 13 amino acids long. Germline V CDR1 and CDR2: SNHLY, FYNNEI. The CDR3 DNA reads as TGTGCCAGCAGTGAGCAGAGAAATTCACCCCTCCACTTT. Translation gives CASSEQRNSPLHF.